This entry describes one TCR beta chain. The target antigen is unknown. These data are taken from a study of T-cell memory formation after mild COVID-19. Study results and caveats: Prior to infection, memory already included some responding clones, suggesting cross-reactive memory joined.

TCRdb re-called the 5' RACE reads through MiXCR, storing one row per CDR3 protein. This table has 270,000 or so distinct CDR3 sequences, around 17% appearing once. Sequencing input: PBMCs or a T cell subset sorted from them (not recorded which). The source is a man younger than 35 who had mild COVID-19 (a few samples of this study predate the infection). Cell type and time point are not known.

CDR3 DNA: TGTGCCAGCAGTGTCATCAGGGAGCGTAATGAAAAACTGTTTTTT. Translation: CASSVIRERNEKLFF. The J gene is TRBJ1-4, the V gene TRBV11-2, with D possibly TRBD1 on 5 matching bases. The CDR3 sequence is 15 residues long. Per the germline V gene, CDR1 is SGHAT and CDR2 is FQNNGV. Trimming removed 6 bases from V and 4 bases from J, with 15 bases in between.